What follows describes a single TCR beta chain. This clonotype was picked up many times. The antigen it binds to is not known. No base qualities exist here, and no much larger clone lies one base off it. The CDR3 spans 15 residues, from the cysteine through the phenylalanine. Only the CDR3 part of the read is kept: 45 bases, read in frame from the first base. CDR1 and CDR2, per the germline V gene, are MNHEY and SVGAGI. V loses 6 bases, J loses 6 bases, and the germline ends lie 20 bases apart. This sample stems from a study of human T cells and chemical hapten exposure (dated by TCRdb to the early 2020s). For context, the study as a whole: For sensitization, 2% DPC in acetone was applied to a 2 cm by 2 cm area of upper inner arm skin. Weekly therapeutic DPC doses were additionally applied to the scalp of patients throughout the roughly 23-week study period. Patch tests used Finn chambers with 0.01% DPC on the upper back, scored after 6 days by International Contact Dermatitis Research Group standards. Most of the patients in the cohort were female, and the cohort covered alopecia areata with under or over 50% scalp involvement, alopecia totalis and alopecia universalis. Libraries were combined into a pool for sequencing, and differences in TCR yield between samples came mainly from small differences in library volumes within the pool. Peripheral blood TCR repertoire changes were tracked in vivo in alopecia patients during primary and secondary sensitization to the hapten diphenylcyclopropenone (DPC). Blood samples were taken from patients before sensitization (week 0) and at 2, 6 and about 24 weeks after DPC sensitization. Blood for TCR sequencing was provided by twenty-nine alopecia patients at one to four time points (pre-sensitization, 2, 6 and 24 weeks). On the study overall, not on this receptor specifically: After repeated subsampling, the strength of the expansion versus patch-test correlation and the threshold at which it became significant changed. Compared with pre-sensitization or healthy control sets, expanded TCRs formed significantly more large CDR3 similarity clusters, which is consistent with antigen-driven responses. Because every patient had alopecia, a presumed autoimmune disease, the patients' immune response might differ from that of healthy individuals. DPC sensitization did not change how many TCRs were above 1 in 1000 frequency, and no evidence was found of alterations in global repertoire structure. Patch test score correlated positively with the number of PT1 expanded TCRs, reaching significance at thresholds 8, 16 and 32 but not at 4.

The time point label on this specimen signifies: patch test 1, 2 weeks after DPC sensitization. The treatment or condition label here, explained by the study, means: therapeutic diphenylcyclopropenone sensitization with weekly scalp DPC. Blood at each patch-test visit was drawn before the patch test was applied. Patients were considered eligible if aged 18 to 70, diagnosed with alopecia and deemed suitable for DPC therapy, and patients were excluded if pregnant. Unfractionated whole blood was collected in Tempus Blood RNA tubes, and total RNA was extracted from that blood. The library was made by RACE. The sequencer listed for this sample is NextSeq 500. During library preparation, unique molecular identifiers were attached to individual cDNA molecules so that TCRs could be counted quantitatively and reproducibly. Each blood RNA sample was used to sequence both TCR alpha and TCR beta chains. The original pipeline was this. The median number of TCRs per sample was 95,638, ranging from about 23,224 to 700,000. The Decombinator software suite was used to annotate the V, J and CDR3 of the TCR reads. Every sample was subsampled to the same number of TCRs (28,000) for the PS versus PT1 abundance plots. Expanded TCRs were defined as absent before sensitization and observed at least eight times at the 2-week time point. The raw public reads went through TCRdb reprocessing: fastp at Q25, MiXCR clone calling, in-frame beta chains kept. Duplicate CDR3 protein sequences are folded into a single record with the most common DNA and genes. TCRdb's processing, not the authors', yielded these V and J calls. The sample profile shows under 120,000 distinct CDR3 sequences; approximately 10% of them were found once. Roughly 3.3% of the sample is held by the ten biggest clonotypes.

The source material was whole blood, sampled in connection with sensitization to the hapten diphenylcyclopropenone (DPC). This TCR was sampled from a woman aged 40-49 years with alopecia areata. Some clones in this sample may be carry-over from other donors' samples. This chain is built from TRBV6-5 and TRBJ1-2; TRBD1 might be the D gene, on 5 matching bases. The CDR3 sequence is CASRAVRGGKNGYTF. The sequenced DNA is TGTGCCAGCAGGGCCGTAAGGGGAGGGAAGAATGGCTACACCTTC.